This record concerns one T cell receptor (beta chain) sequence. Its antigen is undetermined. This CDR3 region has 17 residues. From germline, CDR1 is SGHNT and CDR2 YENEEA. These data belong to a study of monozygotic twins with inflammatory bowel disease. TCRdb derives one entry per CDR3 protein from the 5' RACE reads, leaving out DNA. This table holds roughly 330,000 distinct CDR3 sequences. Study-level findings and limits: There was no way to distinguish the different T cell subtypes. Discordant twins showed the same repertoire similarity as concordant twins, possibly from limited power.

The receptor comes from a human donor with ulcerative colitis or Crohn's disease, or a healthy co-twin of an affected twin (not recorded which). The sample comprised blood. The rearrangement joins TRBV11-3 to TRBJ2-3; the D gene TCRdb calls, TRBD1, cannot be checked with no DNA. The CDR3 sequence is CASSPGGQGWTGGTQYF.